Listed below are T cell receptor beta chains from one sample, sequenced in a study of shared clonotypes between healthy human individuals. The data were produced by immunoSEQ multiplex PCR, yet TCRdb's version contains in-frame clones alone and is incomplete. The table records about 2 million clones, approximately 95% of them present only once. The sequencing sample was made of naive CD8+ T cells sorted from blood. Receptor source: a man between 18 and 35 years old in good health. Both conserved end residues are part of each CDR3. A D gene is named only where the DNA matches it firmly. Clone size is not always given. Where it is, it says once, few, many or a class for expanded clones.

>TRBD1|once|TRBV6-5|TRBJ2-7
CASSQTGSSYEQYF
TGTGCCAGCAGCCAGACAGGGAGCTCCTACGAGCAGTACTTC
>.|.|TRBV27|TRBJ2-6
CASSYLIGDSGANVLTF
TGTGCCAGCAGTTACCTCATTGGGGACTCCGGGGCCAACGTCCTGACTTTC
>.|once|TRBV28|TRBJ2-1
CASSLSGTPYNEQFF
TGTGCCAGCAGTTTATCTGGGACTCCCTACAATGAGCAGTTCTTC
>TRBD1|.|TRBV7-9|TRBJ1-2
CASSPPGGQGNGYTF
TGTGCCAGCAGCCCCCCGGGGGGACAGGGGAATGGCTACACCTTC
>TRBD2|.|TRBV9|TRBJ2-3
CASSTRLAGGSTDTQYF
TGTGCCAGCAGCACCCGACTAGCGGGGGGGAGCACAGATACGCAGTATTTT
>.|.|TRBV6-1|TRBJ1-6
CASRIQGLGSPLHF
TGTGCCAGCAGAATACAGGGCTTGGGGTCACCCCTCCACTTT
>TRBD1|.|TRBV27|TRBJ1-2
CASRPLGQGLGIYGYTF
TGTGCCAGCAGGCCACTGGGACAGGGCTTAGGGATCTATGGCTACACCTTC
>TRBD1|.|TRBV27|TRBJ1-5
CASSTIPGTGMPQPQHF
TGTGCCAGCAGTACAATCCCCGGGACAGGGATGCCTCAGCCCCAGCATTTT
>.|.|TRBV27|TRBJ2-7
CASSTDGHYEQYF
TGTGCCAGCAGTACGGACGGTCACTACGAGCAGTACTTC
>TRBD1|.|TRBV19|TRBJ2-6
CASSLYRGPGANVLTF
TGTGCCAGTAGTTTGTACAGGGGGCCCGGGGCCAACGTCCTGACTTTC
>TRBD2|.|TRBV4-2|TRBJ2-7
CASSSPGTTRYEQYF
TGTGCCAGCAGCTCCCCCGGGACTACGAGGTACGAGCAGTACTTC
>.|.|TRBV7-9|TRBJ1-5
CASSLGEAPTQHF
TGTGCCAGCAGCTTGGGGGAGGCACCGACCCAGCATTTT
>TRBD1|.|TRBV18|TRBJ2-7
CASSPLTGSTYEQYF
TGTGCCAGCTCACCACTGACAGGGAGTACCTACGAGCAGTACTTC
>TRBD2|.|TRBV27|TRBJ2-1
CASSTRRGGNEQFF
TGTGCCAGCAGTACCCGTCGGGGGGGCAATGAGCAGTTCTTC
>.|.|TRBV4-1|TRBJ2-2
CASSLWVSGTGELFF
TGCGCCAGCAGCCTATGGGTTTCAGGCACCGGGGAGCTGTTTTTT
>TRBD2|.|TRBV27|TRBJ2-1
CASSLKVIGGGRDEQFF
TGTGCCAGCAGTTTAAAAGTTATTGGCGGGGGGAGGGATGAGCAGTTCTTC
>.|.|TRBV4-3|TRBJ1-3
CASSQDSGTGNTIYF
TGCGCCAGCAGCCAAGATAGCGGGACTGGAAACACCATATATTTT
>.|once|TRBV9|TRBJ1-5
CASSPEGLGQPQHF
TGTGCCAGCAGCCCCGAGGGGCTAGGACAGCCCCAGCATTTT
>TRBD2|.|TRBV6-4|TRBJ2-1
CASSVSGGHYNEQFF
TGTGCCAGCAGTGTCAGCGGGGGGCACTACAATGAGCAGTTCTTC
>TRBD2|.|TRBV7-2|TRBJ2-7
CASSLGLMLAGREQYF
TGTGCCAGCAGCTTAGGGTTAATGCTAGCGGGTCGCGAGCAGTACTTC
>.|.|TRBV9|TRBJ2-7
CASSVDSAGEQYF
TGTGCCAGCAGCGTCGACAGTGCCGGCGAGCAGTACTTC
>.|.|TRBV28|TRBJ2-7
CASSPNLDREGEQYF
TGTGCCAGCAGTCCTAACTTGGACAGGGAGGGCGAGCAGTACTTC
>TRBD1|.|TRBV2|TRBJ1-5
CAPSFRDRSSNQPQHF
TGTGCCCCCTCATTTCGGGACAGAAGTAGCAATCAGCCCCAGCATTTT
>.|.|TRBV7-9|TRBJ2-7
CASSFRDSPYEQYF
TGTGCCAGCAGCTTCCGGGACTCCCCTTACGAGCAGTACTTC
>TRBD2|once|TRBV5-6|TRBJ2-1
CASSFGTIYNEQFF
TGTGCCAGCAGCTTCGGGACTATTTACAATGAGCAGTTCTTC
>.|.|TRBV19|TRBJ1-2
CASSIGASEAIF
TGTGCCAGTAGTATTGGCGCTTCGGAGGCGATCTTC
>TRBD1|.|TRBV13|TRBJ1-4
CASSLEAGGNEKLFF
TGTGCCAGCAGCTTAGAGGCAGGGGGAAATGAAAAACTGTTTTTT
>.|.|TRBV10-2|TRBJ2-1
CASSVVGFNEQFF
TGCGCCAGCAGTGTGGTTGGCTTCAATGAGCAGTTCTTC
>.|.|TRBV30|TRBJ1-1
CAWSVGQSTRTEAFF
TGTGCCTGGAGTGTTGGACAGTCGACACGCACTGAAGCTTTCTTT
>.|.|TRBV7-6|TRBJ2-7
CASSVRRGRDSYEQYF
TGTGCCAGCAGCGTTCGGAGGGGCAGGGACTCCTACGAGCAGTACTTC
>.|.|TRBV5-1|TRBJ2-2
CASSSNTGELFF
TGCGCCAGCAGCTCAAACACCGGGGAGCTGTTTTTT
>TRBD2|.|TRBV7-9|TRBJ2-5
CASSLPVAGAIQETQYF
TGTGCCAGCAGCCTACCTGTAGCGGGGGCTATCCAAGAGACCCAGTACTTC
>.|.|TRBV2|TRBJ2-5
CASSAGTQYF
TGTGCCAGCAGTGCCGGGACCCAGTACTTC
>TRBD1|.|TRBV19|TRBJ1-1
CASRGQGGIRANTEAFF
TGTGCCAGTAGGGGACAGGGCGGAATCCGAGCGAACACTGAAGCTTTCTTT
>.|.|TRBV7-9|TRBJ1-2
CASASGVNCGYTF
TGTGCCAGCGCTTCGGGCGTTAACTGTGGCTACACCTTC
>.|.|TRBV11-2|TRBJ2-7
CASSLERNIYEQYF
TGTGCCAGCAGCTTAGAGCGGAACATTTACGAGCAGTACTTC
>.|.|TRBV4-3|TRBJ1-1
CASSQDHWGLTEAFF
TGCGCCAGCAGCCAAGATCACTGGGGCTTGACTGAAGCTTTCTTT
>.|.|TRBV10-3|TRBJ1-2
CAISSGADNYGYTF
TGTGCCATCAGTTCAGGGGCGGATAACTATGGCTACACCTTC